This T cell receptor (beta chain) was sequenced for a study of Ad26.COV2.S vaccination and SARS-CoV-2 variants. Across the whole study: Intramuscular Ad26.COV2.S doses were given once or twice, 56 days apart. Study-wide points: Total T cell responses may have been underestimated by the TCR breadth and depth analyses. Vaccinated individuals (as opposed to placebo recipients) had higher spike-specific TCR breadth.

Treatment given: 15 to 20 received Ad26.COV2.S at low or high dose, single or two shots; 5 received placebo; per-sample allocation not given. Sampling was done on day 63 after the first vaccine or placebo injection. Data came from immunoSEQ multiplex PCR; TCRdb stores just in-frame clones and leaves some out. The repertoire holds about 350,000 clones, with about nine tenths as singletons. Looked up from germline, CDR1 is MNHEY and CDR2 is SVGEGT. Trimming removed 0 bases at V and 7 bases at J, with 13 bases between. The CDR3 sequence is 14 residues long. Turning to this clone: No antigen is known for it.

This chain links TRBV6-2 or TRBV6-3 with TRBJ2-7; either TRBD1 or TRBD2 may supply D (5 bases each). Sequenced material: peripheral blood, taken in a trial of Ad26.COV2.S vaccine versus placebo. This sequence originates from a person aged 18-60 years who received the Ad26.COV2.S COVID-19 vaccine or a placebo. In DNA form, the CDR3 reads TGTGCCAGCAGTTACTCGAGGGGATTGGGTGAGCAGTACTTC. Translation gives CASSYSRGLGEQYF.